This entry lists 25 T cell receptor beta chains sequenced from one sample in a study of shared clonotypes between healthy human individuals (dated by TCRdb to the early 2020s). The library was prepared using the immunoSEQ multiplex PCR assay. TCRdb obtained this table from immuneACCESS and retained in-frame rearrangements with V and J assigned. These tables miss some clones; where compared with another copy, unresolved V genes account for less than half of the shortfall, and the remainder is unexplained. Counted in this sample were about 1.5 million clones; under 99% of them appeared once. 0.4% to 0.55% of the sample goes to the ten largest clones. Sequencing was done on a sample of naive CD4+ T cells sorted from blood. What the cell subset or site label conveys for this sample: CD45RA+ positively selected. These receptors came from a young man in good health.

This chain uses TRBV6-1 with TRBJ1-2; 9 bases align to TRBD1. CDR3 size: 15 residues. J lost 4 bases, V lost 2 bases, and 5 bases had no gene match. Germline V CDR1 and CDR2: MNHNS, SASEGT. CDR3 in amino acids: CASSETGGIGYGYTF. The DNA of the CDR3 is TGTGCCAGCAGTGAAACAGGGGGCATCGGCTATGGCTACACCTTC.

For the CDR3, the DNA is TGTGCCAGCAGCCTAAATAATGGGAATAGCAATCAGCCCCAGCATTTT. This sequence encodes CASSLNNGNSNQPQHF. This sequence joins TRBV7-2 and TRBJ1-5; D gene uncertain. Trimming removed 5 bases from V and 0 bases from J, with 14 bases in between. CDR1 and CDR2 (germline): SGHTA, FQGNSA. The CDR3 length is 16 residues.

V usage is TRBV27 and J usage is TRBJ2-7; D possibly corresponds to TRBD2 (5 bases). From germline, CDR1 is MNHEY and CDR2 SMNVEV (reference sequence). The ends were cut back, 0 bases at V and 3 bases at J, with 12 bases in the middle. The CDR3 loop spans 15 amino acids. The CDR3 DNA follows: TGTGCCAGCAGTTTATCGGGAGACGGTCGCTACGAGCAGTACTTC. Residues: CASSLSGDGRYEQYF.

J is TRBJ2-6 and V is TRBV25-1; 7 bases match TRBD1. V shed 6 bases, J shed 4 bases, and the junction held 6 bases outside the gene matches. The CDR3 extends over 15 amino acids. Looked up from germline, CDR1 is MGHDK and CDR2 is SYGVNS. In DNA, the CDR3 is TGTGCCAGCAGAAGAGGGGGCTCGGGGGCCAACGTCCTGACTTTC. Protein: CASRRGGSGANVLTF.

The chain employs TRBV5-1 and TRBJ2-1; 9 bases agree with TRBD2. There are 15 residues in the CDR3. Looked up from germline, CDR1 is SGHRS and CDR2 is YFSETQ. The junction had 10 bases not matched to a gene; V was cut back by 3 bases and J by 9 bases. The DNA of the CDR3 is TGCGCCAGCAGCTCCGGGACTAGCCCCACCCGTGAGCAGTTCTTC. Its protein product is CASSSGTSPTREQFF.

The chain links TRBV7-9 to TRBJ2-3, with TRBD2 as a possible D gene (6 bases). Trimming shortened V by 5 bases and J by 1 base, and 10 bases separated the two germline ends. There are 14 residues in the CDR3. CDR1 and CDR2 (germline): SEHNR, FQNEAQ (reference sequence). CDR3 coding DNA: TGTGCCAGCAGCCCAGGAGGGGGCACAGATACGCAGTATTTT. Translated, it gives CASSPGGGTDTQYF.

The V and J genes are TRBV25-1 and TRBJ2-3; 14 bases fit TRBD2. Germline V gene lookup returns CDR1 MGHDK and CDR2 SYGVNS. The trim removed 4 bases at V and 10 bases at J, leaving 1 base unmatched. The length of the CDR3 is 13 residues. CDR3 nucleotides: TGTGCCAGCAGTGGACTAGCGGGAGGGCCGCAGTATTTT. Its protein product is CASSGLAGGPQYF. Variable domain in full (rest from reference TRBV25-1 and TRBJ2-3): EADIYQTPRYLVIGTGKKITLECSQTMGHDKMYWYQQDPGMELHLIHYSYGVNSTEKGDLSSESTVSRIRTEHFPLTLESARPSHTSQYLCASSGLAGGPQYFGPGTRLTVL.

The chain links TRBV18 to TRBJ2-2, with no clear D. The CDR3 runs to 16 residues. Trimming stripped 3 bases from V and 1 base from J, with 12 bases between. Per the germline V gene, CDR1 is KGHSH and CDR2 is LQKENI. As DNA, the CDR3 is TGTGCCAGCTCACCCCAGCCGGCAGGGAACACCGGGGAGCTGTTTTTT. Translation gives CASSPQPAGNTGELFF.

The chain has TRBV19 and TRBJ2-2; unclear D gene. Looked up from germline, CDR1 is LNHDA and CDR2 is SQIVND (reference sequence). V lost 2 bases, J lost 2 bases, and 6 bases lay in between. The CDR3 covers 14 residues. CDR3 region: CASSIQHNTGELFF. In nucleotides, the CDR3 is TGTGCCAGTAGTATACAGCACAACACCGGGGAGCTGTTTTTT.

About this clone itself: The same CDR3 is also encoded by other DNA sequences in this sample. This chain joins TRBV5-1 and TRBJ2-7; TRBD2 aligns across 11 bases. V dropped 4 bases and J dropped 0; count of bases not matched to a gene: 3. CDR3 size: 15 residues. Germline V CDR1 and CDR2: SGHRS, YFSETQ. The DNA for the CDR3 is TGCGCCAGCAGCCCCACTAGCGGGAGCTCCTACGAGCAGTACTTC. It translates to CASSPTSGSSYEQYF.

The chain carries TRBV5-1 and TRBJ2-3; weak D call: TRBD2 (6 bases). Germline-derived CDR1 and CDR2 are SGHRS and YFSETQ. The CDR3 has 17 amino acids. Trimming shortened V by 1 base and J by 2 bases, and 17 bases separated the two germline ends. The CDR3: CASSLRVAEGYTDTQYF. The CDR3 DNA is TGCGCCAGCAGCTTGAGGGTAGCGGAGGGATACACAGATACGCAGTATTTT.

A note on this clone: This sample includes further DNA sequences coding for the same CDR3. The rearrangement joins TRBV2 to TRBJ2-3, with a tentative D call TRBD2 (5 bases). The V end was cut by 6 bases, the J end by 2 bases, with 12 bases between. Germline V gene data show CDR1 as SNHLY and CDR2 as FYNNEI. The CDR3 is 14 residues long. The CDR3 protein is CASSPGLSTDTQYF. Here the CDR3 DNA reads TGTGCCAGCAGCCCCGGACTGTCCACAGATACGCAGTATTTT. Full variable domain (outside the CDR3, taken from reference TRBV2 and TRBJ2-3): EPEVTQTPSHQVTQMGQEVILRCVPISNHLYFYWYRQILGQKVEFLVSFYNNEISEKSEIFDDQFSVERPDGSNFTLKIRSTKLEDSAMYFCASSPGLSTDTQYFGPGTRLTVL.

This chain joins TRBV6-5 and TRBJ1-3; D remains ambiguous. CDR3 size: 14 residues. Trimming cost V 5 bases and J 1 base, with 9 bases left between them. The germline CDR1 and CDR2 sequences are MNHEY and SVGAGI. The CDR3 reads CASSPIVSGNTIYF. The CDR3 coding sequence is TGTGCCAGCAGTCCGATCGTTTCTGGAAACACCATATATTTT.

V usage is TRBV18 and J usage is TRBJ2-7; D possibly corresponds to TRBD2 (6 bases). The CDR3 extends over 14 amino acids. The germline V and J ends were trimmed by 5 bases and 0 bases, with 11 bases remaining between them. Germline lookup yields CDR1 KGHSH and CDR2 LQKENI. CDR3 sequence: CASSGTVSSYEQYF. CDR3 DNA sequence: TGTGCCAGCTCAGGGACTGTGAGCTCCTACGAGCAGTACTTC. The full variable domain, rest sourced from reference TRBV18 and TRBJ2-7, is NAGVMQNPRHLVRRRGQEARLRCSPMKGHSHVYWYRQLPEEGLKFMVYLQKENIIDESGMPKERFSAEFPKEGPSILRIQQVVRGDSAAYFCASSGTVSSYEQYFGPGTRLTVT.

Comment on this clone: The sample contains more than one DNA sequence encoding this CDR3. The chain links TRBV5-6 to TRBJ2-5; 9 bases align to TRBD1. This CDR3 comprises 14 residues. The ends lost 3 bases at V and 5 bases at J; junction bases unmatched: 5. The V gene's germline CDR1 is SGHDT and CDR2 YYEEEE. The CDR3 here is CASSSPTGGETQYF. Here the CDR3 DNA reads TGTGCCAGCAGCTCCCCGACAGGGGGTGAGACCCAGTACTTC. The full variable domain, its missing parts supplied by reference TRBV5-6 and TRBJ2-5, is DAGVTQSPTHLIKTRGQQVTLRCSPKSGHDTVSWYQQALGQGPQFIFQYYEEEERQRGNFPDRFSGHQFPNYSSELNVNALLLGDSALYLCASSSPTGGETQYFGPGTRLLVL.

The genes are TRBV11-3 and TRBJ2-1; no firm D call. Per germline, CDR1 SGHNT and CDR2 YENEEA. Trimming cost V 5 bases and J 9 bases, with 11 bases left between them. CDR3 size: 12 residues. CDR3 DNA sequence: TGTGCCAGCAGCGGGCAAACGCTTGAGCAGTTCTTC. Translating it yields CASSGQTLEQFF.

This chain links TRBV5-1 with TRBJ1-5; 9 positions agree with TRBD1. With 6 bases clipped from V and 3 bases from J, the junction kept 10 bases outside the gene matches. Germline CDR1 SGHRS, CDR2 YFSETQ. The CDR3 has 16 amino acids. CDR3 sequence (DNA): TGCGCCAGCAAGGAGGGGACAGGGATCCCCAATCAGCCCCAGCATTTT. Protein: CASKEGTGIPNQPQHF.

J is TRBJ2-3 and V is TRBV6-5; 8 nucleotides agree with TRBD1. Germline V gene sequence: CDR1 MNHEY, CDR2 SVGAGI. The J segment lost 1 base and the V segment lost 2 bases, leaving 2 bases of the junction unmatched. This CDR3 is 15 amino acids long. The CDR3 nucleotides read TGTGCCAGCAGTTACGCAGGGGGCGGCACAGATACGCAGTATTTT. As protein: CASSYAGGGTDTQYF.

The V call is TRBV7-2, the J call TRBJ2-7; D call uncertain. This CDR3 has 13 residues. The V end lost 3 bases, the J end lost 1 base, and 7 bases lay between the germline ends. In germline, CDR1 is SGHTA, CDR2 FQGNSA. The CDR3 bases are TGTGCCAGCAGCTTGCGGAATTCCTACGAGCAGTACTTC. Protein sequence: CASSLRNSYEQYF.

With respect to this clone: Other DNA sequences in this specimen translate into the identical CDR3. The CDR3 region has the DNA TGTGCCAGCTCACCACTGAGGGGAGAGACCCAGTACTTC. Its translation: CASSPLRGETQYF. This chain links TRBV18 with TRBJ2-5; D may correspond to TRBD1 or TRBD2 (5 bases each). The CDR3 sequence is 13 residues long. The ends were cut back, 1 base at V and 4 bases at J, with 7 bases in the middle. The germline V gene has CDR1 KGHSH and CDR2 LQKENI.

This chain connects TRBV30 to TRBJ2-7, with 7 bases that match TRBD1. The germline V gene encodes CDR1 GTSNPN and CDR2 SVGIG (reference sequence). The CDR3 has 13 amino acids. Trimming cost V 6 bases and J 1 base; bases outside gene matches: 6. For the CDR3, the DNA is TGTGCCTGCGCCGACAGGGCATCCTACGAGCAGTACTTC. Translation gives CACADRASYEQYF.

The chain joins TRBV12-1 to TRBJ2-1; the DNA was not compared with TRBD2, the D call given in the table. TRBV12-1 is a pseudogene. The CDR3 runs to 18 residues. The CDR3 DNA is TGTGCCAGCAGCCCGTCAGCTAGCGGGAGAGAGTCCTACAATGAGCAGTTCTTC. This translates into CASSPSASGRESYNEQFF.

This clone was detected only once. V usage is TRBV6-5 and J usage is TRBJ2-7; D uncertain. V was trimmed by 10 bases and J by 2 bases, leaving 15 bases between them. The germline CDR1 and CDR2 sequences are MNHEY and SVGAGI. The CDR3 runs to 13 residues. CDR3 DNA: TGTGCCACCCTAGGCGACCACACCTACGAGCAGTACTTC. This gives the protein CATLGDHTYEQYF.

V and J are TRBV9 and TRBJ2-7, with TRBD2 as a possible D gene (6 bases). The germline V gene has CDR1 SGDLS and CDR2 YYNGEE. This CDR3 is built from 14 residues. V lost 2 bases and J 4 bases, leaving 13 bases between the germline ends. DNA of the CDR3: TGTGCCAGCAGCGTGGGTGGCGGGGAGTACGAGCAGTACTTC. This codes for CASSVGGGEYEQYF. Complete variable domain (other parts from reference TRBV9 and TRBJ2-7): DSGVTQTPKHLITATGQRVTLRCSPRSGDLSVYWYQQSLDQGLQFLIQYYNGEERAKGNILERFSAQQFPDLHSELNLSSLELGDSALYFCASSVGGGEYEQYFGPGTRLTVT.

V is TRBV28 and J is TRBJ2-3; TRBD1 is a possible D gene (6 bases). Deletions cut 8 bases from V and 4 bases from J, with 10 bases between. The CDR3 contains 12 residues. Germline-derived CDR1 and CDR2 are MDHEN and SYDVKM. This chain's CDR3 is CASQWGPDTQYF. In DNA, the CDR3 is TGTGCCAGCCAGTGGGGGCCAGATACGCAGTATTTT.